These 18 T cell receptor beta chains came from one sample sequenced in a study of vaccination and CD4 T cells after COVID-19. Treatment noted: approximately 11-day PBMC culture with coronavirus spike peptide pools or control peptides (ViraFEST assay). Ahead of the COVID-19 pandemic (2011-2018), the CD4+ T cells of the unexposed donor were collected. The Oncomine TCR Beta short-read assay sequenced DNA from cultured CD4+ T cells. TCRdb reprocessed the PCR reads with MiXCR, giving one entry per CDR3 protein. The sample holds fewer than 7,500 distinct CDR3 sequences, 34% seen once. Their antigens are not known. Sequenced input: CD4+ T cells from blood, cultured in vitro. These receptors all come from a human donor in good health.

The chain has TRBV6-1 and TRBJ2-4, with D possibly TRBD2 on 6 matching bases. V was clipped by 6 bases and J by 1 base, with 16 bases between them. The CDR3 is 16 residues long. Germline CDR1 and CDR2: MNHNS and SASEGT. The CDR3 loop is CASSLLTGGAKNIQYF. In DNA form, the CDR3 reads TGTGCCAGCAGCCTCCTCACTGGGGGGGCCAAAAACATTCAGTACTTC.

As for this clonotype: At one boundary the junction diverges from the germline segment, which might be a read error. The chain is built from TRBV6-1 and TRBJ1-5; no definite D call. The length of the CDR3 is 16 residues. Per the germline V gene, CDR1 is MNHNS and CDR2 is SASEGT. The CDR3 sequence is CAGSEGSPYSNQPQHF. The DNA of the CDR3 is TGTGCCGGCAGTGAAGGGTCACCTTATAGCAATCAGCCCCAGCATTTT.

This clonotype was counted only a few times. This chain links TRBV28 with TRBJ2-2, with D perhaps TRBD2 (6 bases). The CDR3 loop spans 13 amino acids. Between the trimmed V and J ends, which lost 6 bases and 4 bases, there was a span of 9 bases. Looked up from germline, CDR1 is MDHEN and CDR2 is SYDVKM. Here the CDR3 DNA reads TGTGCCAGCAGAGGAGGGTCCACCGGGGAGCTGTTTTTT. This encodes CASRGGSTGELFF.

The genes are TRBV6-1 and TRBJ1-5; D possibly corresponds to TRBD1 (6 bases). V shed 6 bases and J shed 1 base, with 22 bases lying between them. CDR3 length: 18 amino acids. The germline V gene has CDR1 MNHNS and CDR2 SASEGT. The CDR3 DNA reads TGTGCCAGCAGCTCGCTGCCCGGGGGCGGAAGGAGCAATCAGCCCCAGCATTTT. This codes for CASSSLPGGGRSNQPQHF.

This clonotype was found a few times. The chain's CDR3 is CASSDSGHNEQFF. CDR3 nucleotide sequence: TGTGCCAGCAGTGACTCGGGACACAATGAGCAGTTCTTC. The rearrangement joins TRBV6-4 to TRBJ2-1; D tentatively reads TRBD1 or TRBD2 (5 bases each). Germline V gene sequence: CDR1 MRHNA, CDR2 SNTAGT. V was clipped by 0 bases and J by 5 bases, with 5 bases between them. The CDR3 is 13 residues long.

This clonotype turned up a few times. The chain carries TRBV7-2 and TRBJ2-7; 7 bases match TRBD2. V dropped 5 bases and J dropped 1; count of bases not matched to a gene: 5. CDR1 SGHTA and CDR2 FQGNSA come from the germline V gene. This CDR3 region has 14 residues. As DNA, the CDR3 is TGTGCCAGCAGCGGGGAGGGGTATTCCTACGAGCAGTACTTC. This gives the protein CASSGEGYSYEQYF.

This clonotype has just a few counts. The chain recombines TRBV4-1 with TRBJ1-5; D remains unclear. Germline V gives CDR1 MGHRA, CDR2 YSYEKL. Trimming pared 0 bases from V and 0 bases from J, leaving 6 bases between. The CDR3 totals 15 residues. The CDR3 sequence: CASSQDWNSNQPQHF. For the CDR3, the DNA is TGCGCCAGCAGCCAAGATTGGAATAGCAATCAGCCCCAGCATTTT.

This clonotype is medium-sized. The chain joins TRBV15 to TRBJ1-5; the D gene is possibly TRBD1 (6 bases). Germline assignment: CDR1 LNHNV and CDR2 YYDKDF (reference sequence). Deletions cut 0 bases from V and 7 bases from J, with 7 bases between. This CDR3 spans 13 amino acids. The CDR3 spells CATSRDRGQPQHF. DNA for the CDR3: TGTGCCACCAGCAGAGATAGGGGGCAGCCCCAGCATTTT.

By share, this clonotype counts as medium-sized. The genes are TRBV18 and TRBJ2-5; 8 nucleotides match TRBD2. The germline V gene encodes CDR1 KGHSH and CDR2 LQKENI. The CDR3 runs to 14 residues. V shed 3 bases and J 3 bases; nucleotides not matched to a gene: 3. The CDR3 bases are TGTGCCAGCTCACCCGAACTAGCGGAAGAGACCCAGTACTTC. Translation: CASSPELAEETQYF.

The chain links TRBV5-4 to TRBJ1-1; D uncertain. The CDR3 runs to 12 residues. Germline V gives CDR1 SGHNT, CDR2 YYREEE (reference sequence). V shed 4 bases and J shed 1 base, with 5 bases lying between them. CDR3 nucleotide sequence: TGTGCCAGCAGCAGCACGAACACTGAAGCTTTCTTT. Residues: CASSSTNTEAFF.

This clonotype was observed a handful of times. The chain couples TRBV7-9 to TRBJ1-1, with a tentative D call TRBD1 (6 bases). Germline-derived CDR1 and CDR2 are SEHNR and FQNEAQ (reference sequence). The CDR3 is 13 amino acids. As DNA, the CDR3 is TGTGTACCGGGGGCTACTATGTGGGGTAAAGCTTTCTTT. Encoded protein: CVPGATMWGKAFF.

This chain links TRBV6-1 with TRBJ2-3, with no clear D. Trimming removed 4 bases from V and 2 bases from J, with 4 bases in between. The CDR3 is 12 residues long. The germline V gene has CDR1 MNHNS and CDR2 SASEGT. The CDR3 here is CASSAYTDTQYF. The CDR3, as DNA: TGTGCCAGCAGTGCGTACACAGATACGCAGTATTTT.

The chain has TRBV7-9 and TRBJ2-5, with D tentatively TRBD2 (5 bases). V lost 4 bases and J lost 8, with 14 bases in between. The germline CDR1 and CDR2 sequences are SEHNR and FQNEAQ (reference sequence). The CDR3 length is 13 residues. Here the CDR3 DNA reads TGTGCCAGCAGCTCATCCATAGAGGGAACCCAGTACTTC. Translated, it gives CASSSSIEGTQYF.

This clonotype was observed once. V gene TRBV19 combines with J gene TRBJ2-3, with 11 bases that match TRBD1. The CDR3 runs 14 residues. The V segment lost 11 bases and the J segment 4 bases; nucleotides outside the gene matches: 8. Per the germline V gene, CDR1 is LNHDA and CDR2 is SQIVND (reference sequence). The CDR3 here is CAVRDRGRSDTQYF. The CDR3 coding sequence is TGTGCCGTCAGGGACAGGGGGAGGTCAGATACGCAGTATTTT.

The chain employs TRBV5-8 and TRBJ1-1; D call uncertain. V lost 1 base, J lost 11 bases, and 18 bases lay in between. There are 14 residues in the CDR3. Germline assignment: CDR1 SGHTS and CDR2 YDEGEE. The CDR3 DNA sequence: TGTGCCAGCAGCTTGCAAGGTGGTGCCGGTCCGGCTTTCTTT. Its protein is CASSLQGGAGPAFF.

This clonotype was detected only a few times. The gene calls are TRBV2 and TRBJ1-2; possibly TRBD1 for D (5 bases). This CDR3 has 16 amino acids. Germline V gene data show CDR1 as SNHLY and CDR2 as FYNNEI. V was trimmed by 2 bases and J by 2 bases, leaving 15 bases between them. The CDR3 region is CASSERGLGVNYGYTF. In DNA form, the CDR3 reads TGTGCCAGCAGTGAAAGAGGGTTGGGGGTCAACTATGGCTACACCTTC.

The rearrangement joins TRBV6-5 to TRBJ2-7, with D maybe TRBD2 (5 bases). Per germline, CDR1 MNHEY and CDR2 SVGAGI. The V and J ends lost 0 bases and 2 bases respectively, with 14 bases between them. This CDR3 is built from 16 residues. CDR3 bases: TGTGCCAGCAGTTACTCGTTACTAGTTTCGCCCTACGAGCAGTACTTC. As protein: CASSYSLLVSPYEQYF.

This chain connects TRBV5-4 to TRBJ2-3, with D perhaps matching TRBD2 (5 bases). The germline gives CDR1 SGHNT, CDR2 YYREEE (reference sequence). The CDR3 totals 12 residues. Trimming cost V 2 bases and J 6 bases, with 7 bases left between them. DNA of the CDR3: TGTGCCAGCAGCTTAACGGGGGATACGCAGTATTTT. Its protein is CASSLTGDTQYF. Drawing the rest from reference TRBV5-4 and TRBJ2-3, the complete variable domain is ETGVTQSPTHLIKTRGQQVTLRCSSQSGHNTVSWYQQALGQGPQFIFQYYREEENGRGNFPPRFSGLQFPNYSSELNVNALELDDSALYLCASSLTGDTQYFGPGTRLTVL.